The 3 T cell receptor beta chains given below trace back to one sample, sequenced in a study of blood T cells in healthy people across ages. The authors ran a second PCR of roughly 7 to 11 cycles using a sample-barcoded 5' primer and a J-beta primer mix. One entry per CDR3 protein results from TCRdb running MiXCR on the 5' RACE reads. The table includes 800,000 to 950,000 distinct CDR3 sequences, roughly 52% detected once. Specimen: blood. The receptors shown here come from a young man in good health.

The V call is TRBV5-1, the J call TRBJ2-6; 11 bases are shared with TRBD1. This CDR3 has 18 residues. V shed 0 bases, J shed 0 bases, and the junction held 2 bases outside the gene matches. Looked up from germline, CDR1 is SGHRS and CDR2 is YFSETQ. The CDR3 DNA sequence: TGCGCCAGCAGCTTGGCCGGACAGGGGGCCTCTGGGGCCAACGTCCTGACTTTC. Translated, it gives CASSLAGQGASGANVLTF. The variable domain in full, completed from reference TRBV5-1 and TRBJ2-6, reads KAGVTQTPRYLIKTRGQQVTLSCSPISGHRSVSWYQQTPGQGLQFLFEYFSETQRNKGNFPGRFSGRQFSNSRSEMNVSTLELGDSALYLCASSLAGQGASGANVLTFGAGSRLTVL.

A few counts support this clonotype. The V and J genes are TRBV27 and TRBJ1-5, with 8 bases matching TRBD1. The V gene's germline CDR1 is MNHEY and CDR2 SMNVEV (reference sequence). The CDR3 sequence is 15 residues long. V was clipped by 9 bases and J by 2 bases; unmatched bases: 9. CDR3 coding DNA: TGTGCCAGTGGACAGGGCGGCTGGGGCAATCAGCCCCAGCATTTT. This encodes CASGQGGWGNQPQHF.

This clonotype was observed at least ten times. A much larger clone differs from this one at a single base, so this may be a read error. The chain is built from TRBV11-3 and TRBJ2-3, with TRBD1 identical over 9 bases. V was clipped by 4 bases and J by 8 bases; unmatched bases: 4. The CDR3 is 13 amino acids. The germline gives CDR1 SGHNT, CDR2 YENEEA. CDR3 coding DNA: TGTGCCAGCAGCTGTACAGGGGGCAGTACGCAGTATTTT. This translates into CASSCTGGSTQYF.